Following are 15 T cell receptor beta chains from one sample sequenced in a study of regulatory dendritic cells for organ transplantation. Measured with immunoSEQ multiplex PCR; TCRdb has only the in-frame clones, and not every one. The sample shows 9,500 to 14,000 clones, 85% to 90% of them seen only once. Their specific antigens are unknown. Allogeneic regulatory or mature dendritic cells were co-cultured for 5 days with CFSE-labeled sorted T cells at 1:10. Sequencing was performed on naive CD8+ T cells from blood cultured with dendritic cells. The sample's subset: CD45RA+ naive T cells. These receptors were collected from a human donor in good health.

The gene calls are TRBV28 and TRBJ2-7; D not resolved. CDR1 MDHEN and CDR2 SYDVKM come from the germline V gene. CDR3 length: 13 residues. The germline V and J ends were trimmed by 5 bases and 6 bases, with 14 bases remaining between them. The CDR3 sequence: CASSPTETAEQYF. CDR3 DNA: TGTGCCAGCAGTCCGACTGAAACTGCCGAGCAGTACTTC.

This chain joins TRBV27 and TRBJ1-5; possible D gene TRBD1, 6 bases. V lost 6 bases to trimming and J lost 3 bases, with 12 bases between them. CDR1 and CDR2 (germline): MNHEY, SMNVEV (reference sequence). The CDR3 has 14 residues. CDR3: CASRRGHTNQPQHF. The CDR3 nucleotides are TGTGCCAGCAGACGGGGACACACCAATCAGCCCCAGCATTTT.

The chain is built from TRBV7-8 and TRBJ1-2; no firm D call. Trimming left V 5 bases short and J 4 bases short, with 14 bases between. CDR3 length equals 14 residues. Germline CDR1 is SGHVS and CDR2 is FQNEAQ. For the CDR3, the DNA is TGTGCCAGCAGCCTACTCCCTCGGGTCTATGGCTACACCTTC. Translating it yields CASSLLPRVYGYTF.

This clone was seen only once. The V gene is TRBV9, the J gene TRBJ2-1; TRBD2 aligns across 11 bases. The CDR3 is 15 amino acids. Losses at the gene ends were 3 bases for V and 5 bases for J; bases not matched to a gene: 4. Looked up from germline, CDR1 is SGDLS and CDR2 is YYNGEE. CDR3 sequence: CASSGLAGGHNEQFF. In DNA form, the CDR3 reads TGTGCCAGCAGCGGTCTAGCGGGAGGCCACAATGAGCAGTTCTTC.

The chain links TRBV5-1 to TRBJ1-5; possibly TRBD1 for D (6 bases). V was pared by 7 bases and J by 4 bases, with 18 bases between. Per germline, CDR1 SGHRS and CDR2 YFSETQ. The CDR3 spans 15 residues. The CDR3 DNA reads TGCGCCAGCTCCTTATCAGGGGTTCGGAATCAGCCCCAGCATTTT. Residues: CASSLSGVRNQPQHF.

The CDR3 DNA reads TGTGCCAGCAGCCACCGATACGAGCAGTACTTC. Amino acid sequence: CASSHRYEQYF. The gene calls are TRBV28 and TRBJ2-7; D ambiguous. V lost 6 bases and J 4 bases, leaving 7 bases between the germline ends. CDR3 length: 11 residues. The germline V gene encodes CDR1 MDHEN and CDR2 SYDVKM.

The V gene is TRBV5-4, the J gene TRBJ1-6; 8 bases are shared with TRBD1. CDR3 size: 15 residues. V lost 7 bases to trimming and J lost 5 bases; unmatched junction nucleotides: 8. Germline V gene data show CDR1 as SGHNT and CDR2 as YYREEE (reference sequence). CDR3 region: CASSLDRADNSPLHF. CDR3 sequence (DNA): TGTGCCAGCTCCCTGGACAGGGCTGATAATTCACCCCTCCACTTT.

DNA for the CDR3: TGTGCCACCAGGGGGACAGGGGCCTACAATGAGCAGTTCTTC. Residues: CATRGTGAYNEQFF. The V call is TRBV7-9, the J call TRBJ2-1, with 10 bases fitting TRBD1. Per the germline V gene, CDR1 is SEHNR and CDR2 is FQNEAQ (reference sequence). V shed 10 bases, J shed 2 bases, and the junction held 5 bases outside the gene matches. The CDR3 sequence is 14 residues long.

This clone was counted once. The CDR3 protein is CSVEDGLAGELFF. CDR3 DNA sequence: TGCAGCGTTGAAGATGGCCTGGCCGGGGAGCTGTTTTTT. The chain couples TRBV29-1 to TRBJ2-2, with D unresolved. V was pared by 0 bases and J by 6 bases, with 8 bases between. The CDR3 extends over 13 amino acids. CDR1 is SQVTM, CDR2 ANQGSEA, per germline.

The rearrangement links TRBV4-3 to TRBJ2-2; 9 positions agree with TRBD2. CDR3 size: 18 residues. J gave up 3 bases and V 0 bases, and 8 bases lay outside the gene matches. Germline lookup yields CDR1 LGHNA and CDR2 YSLEER. For the CDR3, the DNA is TGCGCCAGCAGCCAAGATTGGGAGCGGGAGGTGGACACCGGGGAGCTGTTTTTT. Amino acids: CASSQDWEREVDTGELFF.

The chain combines TRBV5-4 with TRBJ2-7, with D uncertain. Germline V gene lookup returns CDR1 SGHNT and CDR2 YYREEE (reference sequence). The V end lost 0 bases, the J end lost 3 bases, and 7 bases lay between the germline ends. The length of the CDR3 is 13 residues. The CDR3 here is CASSLGGFYEQYF. DNA of the CDR3: TGTGCCAGCAGCTTGGGCGGATTCTACGAGCAGTACTTC.

This chain connects TRBV4-1 to TRBJ1-2; 8 positions agree with TRBD1. Germline CDR1 is MGHRA and CDR2 is YSYEKL. This CDR3 region has 14 residues. V gave up 1 base and J gave up 4 bases; unmatched junction bases: 2. The CDR3 DNA follows: TGCGCCAGCAGCCAAGTAGACAGGGGCTATGGCTACACCTTC. Encoded protein: CASSQVDRGYGYTF.

This chain connects TRBV2 to TRBJ2-2, with D uncertain. CDR1 SNHLY and CDR2 FYNNEI come from the germline V gene. The ends were cut back, 8 bases at V and 8 bases at J, with 9 bases in the middle. The CDR3 is made up of 11 amino acids. DNA for the CDR3: TGTGCCAGCCAGGTGGCTGGGGAGCTGTTTTTT. Translated: CASQVAGELFF.

The chain combines TRBV4-1 with TRBJ1-1; D gene unclear. The CDR3 length is 13 residues. Trimming pared 1 base from V and 5 bases from J, leaving 8 bases between. The germline V gene has CDR1 MGHRA and CDR2 YSYEKL. CDR3 amino acids: CASSQVGGTEAFF. The CDR3 DNA is TGCGCCAGCAGCCAAGTAGGCGGGACTGAAGCTTTCTTT.

This chain links TRBV27 with TRBJ1-1, with a tentative D call TRBD1 (5 bases). This CDR3 spans 16 amino acids. Germline assignment: CDR1 MNHEY and CDR2 SMNVEV (reference sequence). The germline V and J ends were trimmed by 4 bases and 2 bases, with 17 bases remaining between them. Here the CDR3 DNA reads TGTGCCAGCAGTTCCGGAGCCGGGACGGCCAACACTGAAGCTTTCTTT. Translation: CASSSGAGTANTEAFF.